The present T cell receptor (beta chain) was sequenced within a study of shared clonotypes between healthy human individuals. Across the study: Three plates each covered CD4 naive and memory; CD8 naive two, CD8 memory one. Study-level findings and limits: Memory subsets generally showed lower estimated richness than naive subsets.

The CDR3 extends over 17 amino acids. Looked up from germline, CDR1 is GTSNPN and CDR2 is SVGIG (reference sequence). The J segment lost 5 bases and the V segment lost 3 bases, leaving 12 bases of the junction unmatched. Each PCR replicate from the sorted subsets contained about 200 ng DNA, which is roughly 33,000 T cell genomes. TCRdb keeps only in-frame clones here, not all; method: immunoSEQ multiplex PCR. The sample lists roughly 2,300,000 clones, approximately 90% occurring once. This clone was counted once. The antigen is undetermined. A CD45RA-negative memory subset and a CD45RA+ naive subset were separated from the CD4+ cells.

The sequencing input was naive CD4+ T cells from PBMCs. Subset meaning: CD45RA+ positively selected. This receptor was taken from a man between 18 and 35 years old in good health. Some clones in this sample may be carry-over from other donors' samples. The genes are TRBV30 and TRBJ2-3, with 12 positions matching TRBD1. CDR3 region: CAWRAGQGANFRDTQYF. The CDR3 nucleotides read TGTGCCTGGAGAGCGGGACAGGGGGCGAATTTTAGAGATACGCAGTATTTT. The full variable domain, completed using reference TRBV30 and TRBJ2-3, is SQTIHQWPATLVQPVGSPLSLECTVEGTSNPNLYWYRQAAGRGLQLLFYSVGIGQISSEVPQNLSASRPQDRQFILSSKKLLLSDSGFYLCAWRAGQGANFRDTQYFGPGTRLTVL.